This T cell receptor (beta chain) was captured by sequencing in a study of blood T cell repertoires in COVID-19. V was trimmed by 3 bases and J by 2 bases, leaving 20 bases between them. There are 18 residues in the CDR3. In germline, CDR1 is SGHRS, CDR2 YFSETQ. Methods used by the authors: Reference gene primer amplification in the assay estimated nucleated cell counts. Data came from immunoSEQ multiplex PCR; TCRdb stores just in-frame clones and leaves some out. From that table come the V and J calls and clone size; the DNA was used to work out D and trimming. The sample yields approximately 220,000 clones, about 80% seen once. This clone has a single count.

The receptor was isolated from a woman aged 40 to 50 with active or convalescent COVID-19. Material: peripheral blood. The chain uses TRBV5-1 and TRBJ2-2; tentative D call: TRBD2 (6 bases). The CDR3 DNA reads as TGCGCCAGCAGCTGGGAGACTAGTATAGGACCAAACACCGGGGAGCTGTTTTTT. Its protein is CASSWETSIGPNTGELFF.